This T cell receptor (beta chain) was sequenced in a study of cytomegalovirus exposure and HLA in healthy donors. General study findings and limits: In vitro checks showed that a few CMV-associated chains really do target CMV antigens. The authors listed 164 TCR beta chains as cytomegalovirus-associated.

A word on this clone: Antigen unknown.

Method: immunoSEQ multiplex PCR; TCRdb's copy keeps in-frame clones and lacks some. This sample yields 250,000 to 350,000 clones, of which roughly 88% are seen a single time; 0.75% to 0.85% belongs to the top ten. The donors were in the approximately 130-subject validation cohort; that cohort was separate from the roughly 730-subject first cohort. Germline V gene sequence: CDR1 SGHNT, CDR2 YYREEE (reference sequence). The CDR3 is 14 amino acids. V shed 4 bases and J 5 bases; nucleotides not matched to a gene: 8. The V call is TRBV5-4, the J call TRBJ2-5, with 7 bases matching TRBD2. The clonotype originates from a woman aged 18-29 years in good health and CMV-seronegative. Sequences were obtained from PBMCs. The CDR3 nucleotides read TGTGCCAGCAGCCCCCGACCAGCGGGGGAGACCCAGTACTTC. This encodes CASSPRPAGETQYF.